The 13 T cell receptor beta chains given below trace back to one sample, sequenced in a study of spatial heterogeneity in lung cancer. Study-wide results and caveats: It was found that expanded intratumoral alpha and beta TCR counts tracked tumor mutation counts.

Their specific antigens are unknown. Each CDR3 protein is one row after TCRdb ran MiXCR on the 5' RACE reads. The sample lists 9,500 to 12,000 distinct CDR3 sequences, around 8% occurring once. Time point: sample taken at primary tumor resection. The sequences come from lung tumor tissue, collected at surgery. These receptors all stem from a female donor with early-stage non-small cell lung cancer.

This clonotype occurred many times. This beta chain is an unintended read in a library built for alpha chains; its size means little. The chain joins TRBV19 to TRBJ2-1; no clear D. Per the germline V gene, CDR1 is LNHDA and CDR2 is SQIVND (reference sequence). CDR3 length equals 15 residues. The V gene lost 2 bases and the J gene lost 9 bases, with 17 bases spanning the gap. The CDR3 reads CASSISELGSGEQFF. In DNA, the CDR3 is TGTGCCAGTAGTATATCCGAACTCGGATCGGGTGAGCAGTTCTTC.

This clonotype was counted ten times or more. This beta chain is an unintended read in a library built for alpha chains; its size means little. The rearrangement joins TRBV6-2 or TRBV6-3 to TRBJ2-7; weak D call: TRBD2 (6 bases). The CDR3 loop spans 15 amino acids. V was cut by 3 bases and J by 1 base, with 13 bases left in between. Germline V gene sequence: CDR1 MNHEY, CDR2 SVGEGT. The chain's CDR3 is CASSYWGVSSYEQYF. The CDR3 DNA reads TGTGCCAGCAGTTATTGGGGGGTTTCGTCCTACGAGCAGTACTTC.

This clonotype occurred many times. This beta chain turned up in a library designed for alpha chains; as an off-target read, its abundance says little. V usage is TRBV27 and J usage is TRBJ1-2; 8 bases are a match to TRBD1. Germline CDR1 reads MNHEY; CDR2 reads SMNVEV (reference sequence). The CDR3 sequence is 14 residues long. V was pared by 5 bases and J by 3 bases, with 5 bases of the junction left unmatched. Here the CDR3 reads CASSTRTGYYGYTF. Here the CDR3 DNA reads TGTGCCAGCAGTACCCGGACAGGGTACTATGGCTACACCTTC.

This clonotype was seen a handful of times. This beta chain is an off-target read within a library intended for alpha chains, so its frequency means little. The rearrangement uses TRBV20-1 and TRBJ2-5; D assignment may be TRBD1 or TRBD2 (5 bases each). Trimming took 7 bases from V and 1 from J, leaving 13 bases between them. Germline-derived CDR1 and CDR2 are DFQATT and SNEGSKA (reference sequence). This CDR3 spans 13 amino acids. CDR3 nucleotides: TGCAGTGTAATCCAGGGACGCCAAGAGACCCAGTACTTC. This codes for CSVIQGRQETQYF.

In this sample, this clonotype turned up many times. Because the library targeted alpha chains, this beta chain is an off-target read whose size means little. DNA of the CDR3: TGTGCCAGCAGCAATCAAGTGGGACAGGGCACAGATACGCAGTATTTT. It specifies CASSNQVGQGTDTQYF. V usage is TRBV3-1 and J usage is TRBJ2-3, with 8 nucleotides matching TRBD1. This CDR3 is built from 16 residues. CDR1 LGHDT and CDR2 YNNKEL come from the germline V gene (reference sequence). Trimming at V came to 5 bases and at J to 1 base, leaving 8 bases not matched to a gene.

This clonotype showed up many times. The size of this beta chain means little, since it is a stray read in a library made for alpha chains. This chain connects TRBV7-2 to TRBJ1-1; tentative D call: TRBD1 (6 bases). The CDR3 length is 16 residues. V was pared by 1 base and J by 3 bases, with 15 bases between. Germline V gene sequence: CDR1 SGHTA, CDR2 FQGNSA. CDR3 protein: CASSLGGGKYDTEAFF. The CDR3 nucleotides are TGTGCCAGCAGCTTAGGAGGGGGGAAATATGACACTGAAGCTTTCTTT.

This clonotype has at least ten counts. This beta chain turned up in a library designed for alpha chains; as an off-target read, its abundance says little. The chain links TRBV20-1 to TRBJ1-6; TRBD1 matches 11 bases. The CDR3 spans 16 residues. After removal of 3 bases from V and 6 bases from J, the junction contained 7 bases not matched to a gene. Looked up from germline, CDR1 is DFQATT and CDR2 is SNEGSKA (reference sequence). The chain's CDR3 is CSASGDRGIVNSPLHF. The CDR3 DNA is TGCAGTGCTAGTGGGGACAGGGGGATCGTTAATTCACCCCTCCACTTT.

This clonotype has only a few counts. As an off-target read in a library built for alpha chains, this beta chain has a frequency of little significance. The genes are TRBV6-1 and TRBJ2-5; 14 bases line up with TRBD2. J lost 5 bases, V lost 5 bases, and 7 bases had no gene match. Germline CDR1 MNHNS, CDR2 SASEGT. The CDR3 is made up of 16 amino acids. Here the CDR3 reads CASSPTSGGAPETQYF. CDR3 bases: TGTGCCAGCAGTCCGACTAGCGGGGGGGCCCCGGAGACCCAGTACTTC.

This clonotype was counted at least ten times. For a library built for alpha chains, this beta chain is a stray read; little rests on its size. The chain employs TRBV29-1 and TRBJ2-7; a weak D match, TRBD1 (6 bases). V dropped 7 bases and J dropped 5 bases, with 18 bases sitting between them. The germline V gene has CDR1 SQVTM and CDR2 ANQGSEA. The CDR3 spans 13 residues. Here the CDR3 reads CSARPGATHEQYF. The DNA of the CDR3 is TGCAGCGCCCGCCCAGGGGCTACCCACGAGCAGTACTTC.

Note on this clonotype: Since it is a stray read in a library aimed at alpha chains, this beta chain has a size that is not meaningful. V gene TRBV5-1 combines with J gene TRBJ1-4; the D gene is possibly TRBD1 (5 bases). The V gene's germline CDR1 is SGHRS and CDR2 YFSETQ. The CDR3 sequence is 15 residues long. V dropped 1 base and J dropped 11 bases, with 18 bases sitting between them. The CDR3 region has the DNA TGCGCCAGCAGCTTGAATGGCCCAGAGAAGGGGAAACTGTTTTTT. Its protein product is CASSLNGPEKGKLFF.

About this clonotype: A library prepared for alpha chains yielded this beta chain as an off-target read; its size is of little meaning. The V and J genes are TRBV5-4 and TRBJ2-1; tentative D call: TRBD1 (5 bases). Germline CDR1 and CDR2: SGHNT and YYREEE (reference sequence). The CDR3 loop spans 13 amino acids. V lost 4 bases and J lost 8, with 13 bases in between. The CDR3 nucleotides read TGTGCCAGCAGCCGGCCAACAGGCGATGAGCAGTTCTTC. Translated: CASSRPTGDEQFF. The variable domain in full, with the rest retrieved from reference TRBV5-4 and TRBJ2-1, is ETGVTQSPTHLIKTRGQQVTLRCSSQSGHNTVSWYQQALGQGPQFIFQYYREEENGRGNFPPRFSGLQFPNYSSELNVNALELDDSALYLCASSRPTGDEQFFGPGTRLTVL.

This clonotype was picked up many times. As an off-target read in a library built for alpha chains, this beta chain has a frequency of little significance. The CDR3 sequence: CASSTPQRTDLSYNEQFF. CDR3 DNA sequence: TGCGCCAGCAGCACACCCCAAAGGACGGACCTCTCCTACAATGAGCAGTTCTTC. The chain links TRBV5-1 to TRBJ2-1; D unresolved. This CDR3 region has 18 residues. The germline gives CDR1 SGHRS, CDR2 YFSETQ. V was clipped by 4 bases and J by 0 bases, with 20 bases between them.

Many counts were recorded for this clonotype. This beta chain was picked up by a library intended for alpha chains and is off target, so its count carries little meaning. The chain links TRBV5-4 to TRBJ2-2, with D unresolved. V lost 0 bases and J lost 6, with 9 bases in between. The CDR3 is 14 amino acids. Germline V gene sequence: CDR1 SGHNT, CDR2 YYREEE (reference sequence). CDR3 sequence reads: CASSLASRPGELFF. The CDR3 DNA reads as TGTGCCAGCAGCTTGGCCTCGCGCCCCGGGGAGCTGTTTTTT.